The 2 T cell receptor beta chains reported below all come from one sample, sequenced in a study of brain T cells in children with intractable seizures. Produced via immunoSEQ multiplex PCR; TCRdb's table is partial and in-frame only. The sample contains just under 65,000 clones, approximately 95% of which appear only once. The sample in question was peripheral blood, obtained at surgery. The source is a boy younger than two with focal cortical dysplasia and intractable seizures.

The chain is built from TRBV12-3 or TRBV12-4 and TRBJ2-3; D remains unclear. V was shortened by 4 bases and J by 2 bases, with 4 bases between the two germline ends. CDR3 length: 12 residues. CDR3 DNA sequence: TGTGCCAGCAGTTGGACCACAGATACGCAGTATTTT. Translated, it gives CASSWTTDTQYF.

In its sample, this clone was seen once. The chain uses TRBV20-1 and TRBJ2-1; a weak D match, TRBD2 (6 bases). Trimming took off 3 bases at V and 8 bases at J, with 23 bases between the two ends. CDR3 length: 16 residues. Germline V gene data show CDR1 as DFQATT and CDR2 as SNEGSKA (reference sequence). For the CDR3, the DNA is TGCAGTGCTAGTATCCTCCTGGGACTGGCCGGCGATGAGCAGTTCTTC. Translating it yields CSASILLGLAGDEQFF.